Listed below are T cell receptor beta chains from one sample, sequenced in a study of blood T cell repertoires in COVID-19. Repertoires were generated with immunoSEQ multiplex PCR, while TCRdb's copy carries only in-frame clones and drops some. The repertoire includes some 200,000 clones, 70% to 90% of them detected once, and 3% to 4.5% sits in the top ten. The material sequenced was PBMCs or T cells enriched from blood (not recorded which). These receptors were collected from a woman in her thirties or forties with acute COVID-19. The CDR3 runs from the conserved cysteine through the conserved F or W. Fields, in order: D gene, V gene, clone size, CDR3 length, J gene, CDR3 protein, CDR3 DNA. A D gene is named only where the DNA matches it firmly. A clone size is listed for some rows: how often the clone was seen (once, few, many), or a class if it is expanded.

>.|TRBV6-6|.|15|TRBJ1-3
CASSFGASSGNTIYF
TGTGCCAGCAGTTTTGGGGCGTCCTCTGGAAACACCATATATTTT
>.|TRBV4-2|once|14|TRBJ1-4
CASSPHSRNEKLFF
TGTGCCAGCAGCCCGCACAGTAGGAATGAAAAACTGTTTTTT
>.|TRBV30|once|14|TRBJ2-6
CAWDRDSGANVLTF
TGTGCCTGGGATCGGGACTCTGGGGCCAACGTCCTGACTTTC
>.|TRBV7-3|.|14|TRBJ2-5
CASSFAGGGETQYF
TGTGCCAGCAGCTTCGCAGGGGGAGGCGAGACCCAGTACTTC
>TRBD1|TRBV19|.|14|TRBJ1-3
CASSNNRGGNTIYF
TGTGCCAGTAGTAACAACAGGGGTGGAAACACCATATATTTT
>TRBD1|TRBV7-2|.|13|TRBJ1-6
CASSGQGQSPLHF
TGTGCCAGCAGTGGACAGGGTCAGTCACCCCTCCACTTT
>TRBD1|TRBV11-3|few|14|TRBJ1-1
CASSRGQGNTEAFF
TGTGCCAGCAGCAGGGGACAGGGTAACACTGAAGCTTTCTTT
>.|TRBV9|.|13|TRBJ1-2
CASSARVFGGYTF
TGTGCCAGCAGCGCCAGGGTTTTTGGCGGCTACACCTTC
>TRBD1|TRBV19|.|16|TRBJ2-2
CASSIVTGGNTGELFF
TGTGCCAGTAGTATAGTGACAGGGGGCAACACCGGGGAGCTGTTTTTT
>.|TRBV5-6|.|14|TRBJ1-5
CASSLGGRSQPQHF
TGTGCCAGCAGCTTGGGGGGGCGAAGTCAGCCCCAGCATTTT
>TRBD1|TRBV7-8|.|14|TRBJ2-7
CASSITGGRYEQYF
TGTGCCAGCAGCATTACAGGGGGCCGATACGAGCAGTACTTC
>.|TRBV19|.|15|TRBJ1-5
CASSRRFGGYQPQHF
TGTGCCAGTAGTAGGAGGTTCGGAGGTTATCAGCCCCAGCATTTT
>.|TRBV20-1|few|11|TRBJ2-1
CSARVAGEQFF
TGCAGTGCTAGAGTGGCTGGTGAGCAGTTCTTC
>TRBD1|TRBV10-1|medium-sized|15|TRBJ2-2
CASSEPGQGTGELFF
TGCGCCAGCAGTGAGCCGGGACAGGGAACCGGGGAGCTGTTTTTT
>.|TRBV12-3/TRBV12-4|.|13|TRBJ1-2
CASSATRVGGYTF
TGTGCCAGCAGCGCCACCCGGGTCGGAGGCTACACCTTC
>.|TRBV10-3|.|13|TRBJ1-4
CAISGTSEEKLFF
TGTGCCATCAGTGGCACTAGCGAGGAAAAACTGTTTTTT
>TRBD2|TRBV5-4|.|18|TRBJ2-3
CASSPTSGGAGRTDTQYF
TGTGCCAGCAGCCCGACTAGCGGGGGGGCCGGTCGCACAGATACGCAGTATTTT
>.|TRBV3-1/TRBV3-2|once|13|TRBJ1-1
CASSQNRASEAFF
TGTGCCAGCAGCCAGAACAGGGCGTCTGAAGCTTTCTTT
>.|TRBV6-5|.|12|TRBJ1-1
CASSAGGTEAFF
TGTGCCAGCAGCGCCGGAGGAACTGAAGCTTTCTTT
>TRBD1|TRBV18|.|13|TRBJ1-4
CASSGTANEKLFF
TGTGCCAGCTCCGGGACAGCTAATGAAAAACTGTTTTTT
>.|TRBV27|once|14|TRBJ1-6
CASSLRRRNSPLHF
TGTGCCAGCAGTTTGCGGCGGCGCAATTCACCCCTCCACTTT
>.|TRBV19|.|13|TRBJ1-1
CASSIQMNTEAFF
TGTGCCAGTAGTATTCAAATGAACACTGAAGCTTTCTTT
>TRBD1|TRBV6-5|.|15|TRBJ2-5
CASSSQGAGDATQYF
TGTGCCAGCAGTTCCCAGGGGGCGGGCGACGCGACCCAGTACTTC
>.|TRBV9|.|15|TRBJ1-3
CASNPAGYSGNTIYF
TGTGCCAGCAACCCCGCAGGGTATTCCGGAAACACCATATATTTT
>TRBD1|TRBV10-2|once|13|TRBJ1-1
CASKTGGKAEAFF
TGCGCCAGCAAAACAGGGGGCAAGGCTGAAGCTTTCTTT
>.|TRBV4-3|.|16|TRBJ1-3
CASSQDPHRSGNTIYF
TGCGCCAGCAGCCAAGACCCCCACAGATCTGGAAACACCATATATTTT
>.|TRBV29-1|.|15|TRBJ2-5
CSVEEPRGSIKTQYF
TGCAGCGTTGAAGAACCACGGGGGAGCATCAAGACCCAGTACTTC
>.|TRBV2|.|14|TRBJ1-2
CASSDSVGNYGYTF
TGTGCCAGCAGTGATTCTGTGGGCAACTATGGCTACACCTTC
>TRBD1|TRBV19|.|18|TRBJ1-2
CASSMAGTAQIPYYGYTF
TGTGCCAGTAGTATGGCCGGGACAGCTCAAATACCTTACTATGGCTACACCTTC
>TRBD1|TRBV19|once|16|TRBJ2-1
CASSPRTGIIPNEQFF
TGTGCCAGTAGTCCACGGACAGGGATAATCCCCAATGAGCAGTTCTTC
>TRBD1|TRBV9|.|14|TRBJ1-1
CASSGGQGASEAFF
TGTGCCAGCAGCGGCGGACAGGGTGCCTCTGAAGCTTTCTTT
>.|TRBV10-3|.|15|TRBJ2-1
CAISETSGQYNEQFF
TGTGCCATCAGTGAGACCAGCGGGCAATACAATGAGCAGTTCTTC
>TRBD2|TRBV6-6|.|16|TRBJ2-1
CASSRPTSGGDNEQFF
TGTGCCAGCAGTCGACCTACTAGCGGGGGAGACAATGAGCAGTTCTTC
>TRBD1|TRBV25-1|.|15|TRBJ2-5
CASSRGQGLQETQYF
TGTGCCAGCAGCCGGGGACAGGGATTGCAAGAGACCCAGTACTTC
>TRBD1|TRBV2|.|16|TRBJ2-4
CASSLTGGQTKNIQYF
TGTGCCAGCAGCTTAACAGGGGGCCAGACCAAAAACATTCAGTACTTC
>TRBD1|TRBV19|.|15|TRBJ2-1
CASSINRGSYNEQFF
TGTGCCAGTAGTATAAACAGGGGCTCCTACAATGAGCAGTTCTTC
>.|TRBV10-3|.|15|TRBJ1-4
CAISEGGGEYEKLFF
TGTGCCATCAGTGAGGGCGGGGGGGAATACGAAAAACTGTTTTTT
>.|TRBV2|once|14|TRBJ1-6
CASSDRDYNSPLHF
TGTGCCAGCAGTGACAGGGACTATAATTCACCCCTCCACTTT
>TRBD1|TRBV19|once|15|TRBJ1-1
CASSIYTGENTEAFF
TGTGCCAGTAGTATTTACACAGGGGAGAACACTGAAGCTTTCTTT
>.|TRBV12-3/TRBV12-4|.|13|TRBJ1-1
CASSQDRNTEAFF
TGTGCCAGCAGTCAGGACAGGAACACTGAAGCTTTCTTT
>.|TRBV7-9|.|15|TRBJ2-1
CASSQSAVRSVEQFF
TGTGCCAGCAGCCAGTCCGCGGTGAGGTCGGTTGAGCAGTTCTTC
>.|TRBV18|.|13|TRBJ1-1
CASSTGGNTEAFF
TGTGCCAGCTCAACCGGGGGGAACACTGAAGCTTTCTTT
>.|TRBV11-3|.|19|TRBJ2-1
CASSLGAPGLRYSHNEQFF
TGTGCCAGCAGCTTAGGGGCCCCCGGACTCCGCTACTCACACAATGAGCAGTTCTTC
>.|TRBV13|.|16|TRBJ1-1
CASSLLLGRDGTEAFF
TGTGCCAGCAGCTTGCTGTTGGGGAGAGATGGCACTGAAGCTTTCTTT
>.|TRBV6-1|.|16|TRBJ2-1
CASSEPSGGSYNEQFF
TGTGCCAGCAGTGAACCGTCCGGAGGCTCCTACAATGAGCAGTTCTTC
>TRBD2|TRBV27|.|16|TRBJ2-7
CASSFSAGETFGEQYF
TGTGCCAGCAGTTTCTCAGCGGGGGAGACCTTTGGCGAGCAGTACTTC
>.|TRBV12-3/TRBV12-4|once|12|TRBJ1-1
CASSLGETEAFF
TGTGCCAGCAGTTTGGGAGAGACTGAAGCTTTCTTT
>TRBD1|TRBV29-1|.|16|TRBJ1-1
CSVEDLGTGRNTEAFF
TGCAGCGTTGAAGATCTTGGGACAGGGAGGAACACTGAAGCTTTCTTT
>TRBD1|TRBV7-2|.|15|TRBJ2-3
CASLDRGHGTDTQYF
TGTGCCAGCCTCGACAGGGGGCATGGCACAGATACGCAGTATTTT
>.|TRBV18|.|14|TRBJ2-3
CASSPGADTDTQYF
TGTGCCAGCTCACCGGGAGCGGACACAGATACGCAGTATTTT
>TRBD1|TRBV15|.|16|TRBJ2-5
CATSRRIGTDQETQYF
TGTGCCACCAGCAGACGCATCGGGACAGACCAAGAGACCCAGTACTTC
>TRBD1|TRBV9|.|13|TRBJ1-1
CASSVTGTTEAFF
TGTGCCAGCAGCGTGACAGGGACCACTGAAGCTTTCTTT
>.|TRBV3-1/TRBV3-2|.|18|TRBJ2-4
CASSQEIRPSGGKNIQYF
TGTGCCAGCAGCCAAGAAATAAGGCCGTCGGGTGGCAAAAACATTCAGTACTTC
>.|TRBV5-5|.|16|TRBJ1-1
CASTLTGVKVGTEAFF
TGTGCCAGCACCCTGACAGGAGTTAAGGTTGGCACTGAAGCTTTCTTT